The rows below give T cell receptor beta chains drawn from one sample of a study of T cell clones after liver transplantation. The data were produced by immunoSEQ multiplex PCR, yet TCRdb's version contains in-frame clones alone and is incomplete. The profile shows more than 95,000 clones, roughly 80% of them singletons. This sample comprised CD4+ T cells from blood, obtained about 50 months after liver transplant. These receptors were obtained from a human patient who received a liver transplant. Some T cells may be graft donor cells. Both conserved end residues are part of each CDR3. D genes are given only for firm matches. Not every row has a clone size; where given, it reads once, few, many or a size class.

cdr3_nt	cdr3_aa	j_call	clone_size	v_call	d_call
TGTGCCAGCAGCCCTTTCGGGGGAGGTACAATAAGATCCGAGCAGTTCTTC	CASSPFGGGTIRSEQFF	TRBJ2-1	few	TRBV7-3	NA
TGTGCCACCGGACTAGCGGGATATGGCGGGGAGCTGTTTTTT	CATGLAGYGGELFF	TRBJ2-2	NA	TRBV19	TRBD2
TGCGCCAGCAGCTTACCAGACAGCTACGAGCAGTACTTC	CASSLPDSYEQYF	TRBJ2-7	NA	TRBV5-1	NA
TGTGCCAGCAGCTTAACGGGACTAAATGAAAAACTGTTTTTT	CASSLTGLNEKLFF	TRBJ1-4	once	TRBV7-2	NA
TGTGCCAGCAGCCTTACTGGGACTACCGGCTACGAGCAGTACTTC	CASSLTGTTGYEQYF	TRBJ2-7	medium-sized	TRBV7-9	TRBD2
TGTGCCAGCAGCGCCGGGTGGTGGGACAGACAAGAGACCCAGTACTTC	CASSAGWWDRQETQYF	TRBJ2-5	few	TRBV9	TRBD1
TGTGCCAGCAGCACAATCGACAGGGCCGCCTATGGCTACACCTTC	CASSTIDRAAYGYTF	TRBJ1-2	NA	TRBV28	TRBD1
TGTGCCAGCAGTGAGAGCGGGAGTTTTAAAAATGAGCAGTTCTTC	CASSESGSFKNEQFF	TRBJ2-1	NA	TRBV2	TRBD2
TGTGCCAGCAGACGGGACAGCCTAATCCAGGGTTCACCCCTCCACTTT	CASRRDSLIQGSPLHF	TRBJ1-6	once	TRBV27	TRBD1
TGTGCCACCAGACCGACAGGGAATATCAATCAGCCCCAGCATTTT	CATRPTGNINQPQHF	TRBJ1-5	once	TRBV19	TRBD1
TGTGCCAGCAGTTTTGTACAGGGAAACGAGCAGTACTTC	CASSFVQGNEQYF	TRBJ2-7	NA	TRBV27	NA
TGTGCCAGCAGCTTAAGGAGGGACACTGAAGCTTTCTTT	CASSLRRDTEAFF	TRBJ1-1	NA	TRBV7-3	NA
TGTGCCAGCAGCCTCGACAGGGTCCAAGAGACCCAGTACTTC	CASSLDRVQETQYF	TRBJ2-5	once	TRBV9	TRBD1
TGTGCCAGTAAAAACGACAGGGGCGACACCGGGGAGCTGTTTTTT	CASKNDRGDTGELFF	TRBJ2-2	few	TRBV19	TRBD1